The text below deals with one T cell receptor beta chain. The data derive from a study of blood T cell repertoires in COVID-19. Assay: immunoSEQ multiplex PCR; the TCRdb copy retains only in-frame clones and omits some. This sample has about 270,000 clones, with around 81% found just once. V lost 0 bases, J lost 8 bases, and 11 bases lay in between. Per germline, CDR1 LGHNA and CDR2 YSLEER. The CDR3 is made up of 14 amino acids. The chain couples TRBV4-3 to TRBJ2-1, with D possibly being TRBD1 (6 bases). Material for sequencing was peripheral blood. The sequence was obtained from a woman in her fifties or sixties with active or convalescent COVID-19. CDR3 residues: CASSQDTGKDEQFF. CDR3 nucleotides: TGCGCCAGCAGCCAAGACACAGGGAAGGATGAGCAGTTCTTC.